These T cell receptor beta chains were read from a single sample in a study of T cell repertoires in cytomegalovirus infection. TCRdb redid the calling of the reads with MiXCR, one entry per CDR3 protein. The profile covers approximately 990,000 distinct CDR3 sequences, with about a third appearing a single time and about an eighth taken by the ten largest. No cognate antigen is known for these TCRs. The sequenced sample was cultured CD8+ T cells from PBMCs, obtained from culture after CMV antigen stimulation. The origin of the receptors is a human donor in good health (CMV status not recorded). Some clones in this sample may be carry-over from other donors' samples. The CDR3 runs from the conserved cysteine through the conserved F or W. D genes are given only for firm matches. Clone size is shown for a subset of rows, as once, few, many or a class of expanded clone.

D gene	clone size	V gene	J gene	CDR3 DNA	CDR3 protein
TRBD1	.	TRBV12-3/TRBV12-4	TRBJ2-1	TGTGCCAGCAGTTTTCGAGGGGGCGGCTACAATGAGCAGTTCTTC	CASSFRGGGYNEQFF
.	few	TRBV12-3/TRBV12-4	TRBJ2-3	TGTGCCAGCAGTTTATCTACCCCAAGCACAGATACGCAGTATTTT	CASSLSTPSTDTQYF
TRBD2	few	TRBV12-3/TRBV12-4	TRBJ2-1	TGTGCCAGCAGTCTCCCACTCGCGGGAGACTACAATGAGCAGTTCTTC	CASSLPLAGDYNEQFF
TRBD1	.	TRBV6-5	TRBJ2-5	TGTGCCAGCAGCCGCAGGACAGGGGACCAAGAGACCCAGTACTTC	CASSRRTGDQETQYF
TRBD2	.	TRBV27	TRBJ2-2	TGTGCCAGCAGTTTTTTAGCGGGGGGCCCCCGGGACGGGGAGCTGTTTTTT	CASSFLAGGPRDGELFF
.	.	TRBV20-1	TRBJ1-2	TGCAGTGCTCCTCGTCTGGTACTGGAGGGGACCTCTGCCGGCTACACCTTC	CSAPRLVLEGTSAGYTF
TRBD1	few	TRBV20-1	TRBJ2-2	TGCAGTGCTAGATTGACAGGGGGCGAGATAGGCACCGGGGAGCTGTTTTTT	CSARLTGGEIGTGELFF
.	few	TRBV27	TRBJ2-7	TGTGCCAGCAGTTTATTTTCCAGGGCAGACTACGAGCAGTACTTC	CASSLFSRADYEQYF
.	few	TRBV27	TRBJ1-4	TGTGCCAGCAGTGGCTCGGCCCTCTACAACAATGAAAAACTGTTTTTT	CASSGSALYNNEKLFF
TRBD1	few	TRBV12-3/TRBV12-4	TRBJ1-6	TGTGCCAGCACCCGTAGGACAGGGGGCTCACCCCTCCACTTT	CASTRRTGGSPLHF
TRBD1	few	TRBV28	TRBJ2-2	TGTGCCAGCAGATCCGACCCGACAGGGGGCTACACCGGGGAGCTGTTTTTT	CASRSDPTGGYTGELFF
.	many	TRBV7-6	TRBJ2-6	TGTGCCAGCAGCCCTACCAGCTCTGGGGCCAACGTCCTGACTTTC	CASSPTSSGANVLTF
.	few	TRBV19	TRBJ1-2	TGTGCCAGTAGTATTGGGGGCCTGACTAACTATGGCTACACCTTC	CASSIGGLTNYGYTF
.	.	TRBV10-2	TRBJ2-1	TGCGCCAGCTGCTTCCTGGGGGGCGGTGAGCAGTTCTTC	CASCFLGGGEQFF
.	few	TRBV4-3	TRBJ1-1	TGCGCCAGCAGCCATTTAACGGGGTTAGAAGCTTTCTTT	CASSHLTGLEAFF
.	few	TRBV9	TRBJ2-7	TGTGCCAGCAGCTGCCTTCGGACAGCTCTATTTTCCTACGAGCAGTACTTC	CASSCLRTALFSYEQYF
.	.	TRBV12-3/TRBV12-4	TRBJ1-6	TGTGCCAGCAGTTTTACCCGGGATTCACCCCTCCACTTT	CASSFTRDSPLHF
.	few	TRBV7-9	TRBJ2-6	TGTGCCAGCAGCGACGGACGGGTCACTCTGGCGGCCAACGTCCTGACTTTC	CASSDGRVTLAANVLTF
TRBD1	once	TRBV6-1	TRBJ1-2	TGTGCCAGCAGTGACGCGACAGGGGTGAACTATGGCTACACCTTC	CASSDATGVNYGYTF
.	few	TRBV12-3/TRBV12-4	TRBJ1-6	TGTGCCAGCAGTTTGGCCCGACAGGCGGGATCACCCCTCCACTTT	CASSLARQAGSPLHF
TRBD1	.	TRBV4-1	TRBJ1-1	TGCGCCAGCAGCCAACTACAGGGGAAAGCTGAAGCTTTCTTT	CASSQLQGKAEAFF
TRBD2	few	TRBV6-2/TRBV6-3	TRBJ2-2	TGTGCCAGCAGTTACGGAGACGGGAGCGGGGGGAACACCGGGGAGCTGTTTTTT	CASSYGDGSGGNTGELFF
TRBD1	.	TRBV10-3	TRBJ2-5	TGTGCCATCAGTGACCCTCGGACGGGGACAGGGGAGACCCAGTACTTC	CAISDPRTGTGETQYF
.	.	TRBV27	TRBJ2-7	TGTGCCAGCAGTTTTGCCCTCGGGGCAACCTACGAGCAGTACTTC	CASSFALGATYEQYF
.	once	TRBV19	TRBJ2-1	TGTGCCAGTAGTGCCCACAGGGTGGATGAGCAGTTCTTC	CASSAHRVDEQFF
TRBD1	many	TRBV7-9	TRBJ1-5	TGTGCCAGCAGCTTACAGGGGGCTAGGAATCAGCCCCAGCATTTT	CASSLQGARNQPQHF
TRBD2	few	TRBV4-2	TRBJ2-1	TGTGCCAGCAGCCAAGATTCAACTAGCGGGGGTCGGGACAATGAGCAGTTCTTC	CASSQDSTSGGRDNEQFF
TRBD1	few	TRBV5-1	TRBJ1-1	TGCGCCAGCAGCTACTGGACAGGGGACAACACTGAAGCTTTCTTT	CASSYWTGDNTEAFF
.	many	TRBV12-3/TRBV12-4	TRBJ1-4	TGTGCCAGCAGACTCGGGGGACCTAATGAAAAACTGTTTTTT	CASRLGGPNEKLFF
TRBD1	.	TRBV6-1	TRBJ1-2	TGTGCCAGCAGGGACAGGCCATTAGCTAACTATGGCTACACCTTC	CASRDRPLANYGYTF
.	once	TRBV24-1	TRBJ2-6	TGTGCCACCAGTGAACTGACAGGTACCGGGGCCAACGTCCTGACTTTC	CATSELTGTGANVLTF
.	.	TRBV27	TRBJ2-2	TGTGCCAGCAGTTTCAACCCCGAAGCTTTCCCCGGGGAGCTGTTTTTT	CASSFNPEAFPGELFF
TRBD1	once	TRBV27	TRBJ1-2	TGTGCCAGCAGTCTTACAGGGGGCGCCCGTGGCTACACCTTC	CASSLTGGARGYTF
.	few	TRBV15	TRBJ1-1	TGTGCCACCAGCACGGGTGGGGAATGGGAAGCTTTCTTT	CATSTGGEWEAFF
.	.	TRBV7-8	TRBJ1-1	TGTGCCAGCAGTCAGGTGCTCTACGGGTGGGCTTTCTTT	CASSQVLYGWAFF
.	few	TRBV7-9	TRBJ1-1	TGTGCCTCCCATCGGGGGACTGAAGCTTTCTTT	CASHRGTEAFF
.	.	TRBV27	TRBJ2-7	TGTGCCAGCAGTTTTAGCAAAAGCTCCTACGAGCAGTACTTC	CASSFSKSSYEQYF
.	.	TRBV15	TRBJ2-1	TGTGCCACCAGCCTTCACAGGGCCTCCTCCTACAATGAGCAGTTCTTC	CATSLHRASSYNEQFF
.	.	TRBV27	TRBJ2-7	TGTGCCAGCAGTTTGACGGGGGCCGTCCACGAGCAGTACTTC	CASSLTGAVHEQYF
TRBD2	.	TRBV5-1	TRBJ2-3	TGCGCCAGCAGCTTGGCCCCAGCGGGGGGGCGGCGCACAGATACGCAGTATTTT	CASSLAPAGGRRTDTQYF
TRBD1	.	TRBV2	TRBJ1-4	TGTGCCAGCACCGTGGACAGGGCTAATGAAAAACTGTTTTTT	CASTVDRANEKLFF
TRBD1	.	TRBV5-1	TRBJ2-7	TGCGCCAGCAGCTCTCCGGGACAGGGTTCGGAGGACGAGCAGTACTTC	CASSSPGQGSEDEQYF
TRBD1	.	TRBV14	TRBJ2-7	TGTGCCAGCAGCCAAGCTAACAGGGGGATCTCTTCCTACGAGCAGTACTTC	CASSQANRGISSYEQYF
TRBD2	.	TRBV6-1	TRBJ2-7	TGTGCCAGCAGTGACCCAGCGGGGCCCTACGAGGAGCAGTACTTC	CASSDPAGPYEEQYF
.	few	TRBV12-5	TRBJ1-1	TGTGCTAGTGGTTTCCCCGGCGGGAGAGCTTTCTTT	CASGFPGGRAFF
.	.	TRBV19	TRBJ1-6	TGTGCCACGGGAGGGGTGGACAGTAATTCACCCCTCCACTTT	CATGGVDSNSPLHF
TRBD2	many	TRBV7-6	TRBJ2-1	TGTGCCAGCAGCTGGGATAAGCAGAGGACTAGCGGGGGGGCAGACAATGAGCAGTTCTTC	CASSWDKQRTSGGADNEQFF
.	many	TRBV7-2	TRBJ1-2	TGTGCCAGCAGCTTAAGCCTATTTAACTATGGCTACACCTTC	CASSLSLFNYGYTF
.	many	TRBV7-2	TRBJ2-1	TGTGCCAGCAGCTTCCAGGGTTACAATGAGCAGTTCTTC	CASSFQGYNEQFF
.	.	TRBV6-5	TRBJ1-2	TGTGCCAGCAGTTACGCCGGGCCCAGGGATGGCTACACCTTC	CASSYAGPRDGYTF
TRBD1	.	TRBV9	TRBJ2-3	TGTGCCAGCAGCGATGGACAGGGCACAGATACGCAGTATTTT	CASSDGQGTDTQYF
.	many	TRBV7-6	TRBJ2-3	TGTGCCAGCAGCCCATTAGGGCGATTATTAAGGGCCACAGATACGCAGTATTTT	CASSPLGRLLRATDTQYF
.	.	TRBV5-6	TRBJ2-1	TGTGCCAGCAGCTCCCCCCGGGACTCCCCCTACAATGAGCAGTTCTTC	CASSSPRDSPYNEQFF
TRBD2	.	TRBV6-2/TRBV6-3	TRBJ2-1	TGTGCCAGCAGTTACGATCTAGCGGGGGGGCTCAATGAGCAGTTCTTC	CASSYDLAGGLNEQFF
TRBD1	few	TRBV27	TRBJ1-6	TGTGCCAGCAGTCACTGGGGACAGTCGGGCCTTAATTCACCCCTCCACTTT	CASSHWGQSGLNSPLHF
TRBD2	few	TRBV7-2	TRBJ2-1	TGTGCCAGCAGCGCTATTGAGCAGTGGGGGGGTCGCAATGAGCAGTTCTTC	CASSAIEQWGGRNEQFF
.	.	TRBV14	TRBJ2-1	TGTGCCAGCAGCCCTCGCGCCTTATGGAATGAGCAGTTCTTC	CASSPRALWNEQFF
.	.	TRBV27	TRBJ2-3	TGTGCCAGCAGTTTGGCGGGGCATCGTACAGATACGCAGTATTTT	CASSLAGHRTDTQYF
TRBD1	.	TRBV6-1	TRBJ2-5	TGTGCCGTCAGGCGACAGGGAGAAGAGACCCAGTACTTC	CAVRRQGEETQYF
TRBD1	few	TRBV12-3/TRBV12-4	TRBJ2-2	TGTGCCAGCAGTTTTATAGTTGATGGGACAGGGGGCGCGAACACCGGGGAGCTGTTTTTT	CASSFIVDGTGGANTGELFF